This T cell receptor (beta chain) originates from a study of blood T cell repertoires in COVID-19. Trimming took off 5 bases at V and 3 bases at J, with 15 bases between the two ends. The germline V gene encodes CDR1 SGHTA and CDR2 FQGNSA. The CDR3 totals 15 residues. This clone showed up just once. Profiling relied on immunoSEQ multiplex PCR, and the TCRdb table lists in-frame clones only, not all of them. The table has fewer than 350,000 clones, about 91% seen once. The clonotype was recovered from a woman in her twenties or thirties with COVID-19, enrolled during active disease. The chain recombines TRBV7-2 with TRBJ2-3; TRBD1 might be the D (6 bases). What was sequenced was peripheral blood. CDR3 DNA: TGTGCCAGCAGCCCATCACAGGGTTTAACAGATACGCAGTATTTT. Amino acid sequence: CASSPSQGLTDTQYF.